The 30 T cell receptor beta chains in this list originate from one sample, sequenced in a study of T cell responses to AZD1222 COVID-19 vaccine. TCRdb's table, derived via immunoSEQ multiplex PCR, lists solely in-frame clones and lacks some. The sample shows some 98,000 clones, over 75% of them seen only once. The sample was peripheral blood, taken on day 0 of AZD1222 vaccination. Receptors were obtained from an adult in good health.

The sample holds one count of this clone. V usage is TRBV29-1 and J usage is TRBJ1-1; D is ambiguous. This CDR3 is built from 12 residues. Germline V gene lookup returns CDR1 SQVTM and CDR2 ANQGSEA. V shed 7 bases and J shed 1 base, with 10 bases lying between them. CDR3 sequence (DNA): TGCAGCGCCCAATCGGGGAACACTGAAGCTTTCTTT. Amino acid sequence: CSAQSGNTEAFF.

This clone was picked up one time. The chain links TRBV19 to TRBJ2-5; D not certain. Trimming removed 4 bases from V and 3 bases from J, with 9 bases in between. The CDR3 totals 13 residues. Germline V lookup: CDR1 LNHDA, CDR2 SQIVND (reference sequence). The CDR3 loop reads CASSNTVEETQYF. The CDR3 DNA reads TGTGCCAGTAGTAACACAGTTGAAGAGACCCAGTACTTC.

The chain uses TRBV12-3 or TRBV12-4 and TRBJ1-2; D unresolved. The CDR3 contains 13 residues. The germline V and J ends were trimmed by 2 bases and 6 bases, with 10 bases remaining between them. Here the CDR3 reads CASSLSLGNGYTF. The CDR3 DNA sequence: TGTGCCAGCAGTTTAAGTTTAGGGAATGGCTACACCTTC.

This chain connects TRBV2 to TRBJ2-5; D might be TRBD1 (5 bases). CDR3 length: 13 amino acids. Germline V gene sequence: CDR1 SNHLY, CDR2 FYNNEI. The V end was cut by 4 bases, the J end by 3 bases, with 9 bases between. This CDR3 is CASSGQGKETQYF. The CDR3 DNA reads TGTGCCAGCAGTGGGCAGGGAAAAGAGACCCAGTACTTC.

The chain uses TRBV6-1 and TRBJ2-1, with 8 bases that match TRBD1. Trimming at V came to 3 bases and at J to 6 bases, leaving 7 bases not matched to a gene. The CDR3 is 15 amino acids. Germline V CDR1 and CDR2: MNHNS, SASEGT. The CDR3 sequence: CASSDRTGLGNEQFF. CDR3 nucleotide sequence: TGTGCCAGCAGTGACAGGACAGGGCTAGGCAATGAGCAGTTCTTC.

As DNA, the CDR3 is TGTGCCAGCAGCTTAGCGGGGGGCGTCTCAGATACGCAGTATTTT. This codes for CASSLAGGVSDTQYF. The chain employs TRBV11-3 and TRBJ2-3; D may be TRBD2 (7 bases). Germline CDR1 is SGHNT and CDR2 is YENEEA. The CDR3 extends over 15 amino acids. V was cut by 1 base and J by 4 bases, with 12 bases left in between.

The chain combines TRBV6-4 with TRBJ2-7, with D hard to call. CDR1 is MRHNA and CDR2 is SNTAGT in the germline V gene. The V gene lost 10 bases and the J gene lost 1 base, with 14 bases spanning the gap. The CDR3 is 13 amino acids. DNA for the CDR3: TGTGCCACTGGGCGGAGCCCTTCCTACGAGCAGTACTTC. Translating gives CATGRSPSYEQYF.

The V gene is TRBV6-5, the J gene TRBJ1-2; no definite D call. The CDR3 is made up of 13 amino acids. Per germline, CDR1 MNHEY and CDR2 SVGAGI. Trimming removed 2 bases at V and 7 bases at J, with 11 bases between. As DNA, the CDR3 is TGTGCCAGCAGTTACGGACCTAAGGGTGGCTACACCTTC. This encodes CASSYGPKGGYTF.

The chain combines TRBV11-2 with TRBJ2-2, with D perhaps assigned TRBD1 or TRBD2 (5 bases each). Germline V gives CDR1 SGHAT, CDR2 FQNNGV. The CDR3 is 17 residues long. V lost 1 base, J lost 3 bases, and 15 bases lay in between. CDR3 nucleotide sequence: TGTGCCAGCAGCTTAGGCATGGGACGAGGTGACACCGGGGAGCTGTTTTTT. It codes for CASSLGMGRGDTGELFF.

This CDR3 reads CASSSGAGAESPLHF. CDR3 sequence (DNA): TGTGCCAGTAGTTCTGGCGCAGGGGCAGAGTCACCCCTCCACTTT. The V and J genes are TRBV19 and TRBJ1-6; a possible D gene is TRBD1 (6 bases). CDR3 length equals 15 residues. Per the germline V gene, CDR1 is LNHDA and CDR2 is SQIVND (reference sequence). Trimming removed 5 bases at V and 10 bases at J, with 18 bases between. The whole variable domain, remainder taken from reference TRBV19 and TRBJ1-6, is DGGITQSPKYLFRKEGQNVTLSCEQNLNHDAMYWYRQDPGQGLRLIYYSQIVNDFQKGDIAEGYSVSREKKESFPLTVTSAQKNPTAFYLCASSSGAGAESPLHFGNGTRLTVT.

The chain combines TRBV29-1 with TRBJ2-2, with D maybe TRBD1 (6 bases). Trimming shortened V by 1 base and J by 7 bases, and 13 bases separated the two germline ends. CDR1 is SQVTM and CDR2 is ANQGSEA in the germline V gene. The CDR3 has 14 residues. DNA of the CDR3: TGCAGCGTTGAAGCAGGGGCTTCGGTCGGGGAGCTGTTTTTT. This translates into CSVEAGASVGELFF.

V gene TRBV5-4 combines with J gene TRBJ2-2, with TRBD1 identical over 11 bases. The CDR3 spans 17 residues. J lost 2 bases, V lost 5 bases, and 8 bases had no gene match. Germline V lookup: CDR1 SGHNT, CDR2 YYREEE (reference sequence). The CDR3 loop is CASSQAGTGGNTGELFF. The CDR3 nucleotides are TGTGCCAGCAGTCAAGCCGGGACAGGGGGAAACACCGGGGAGCTGTTTTTT.

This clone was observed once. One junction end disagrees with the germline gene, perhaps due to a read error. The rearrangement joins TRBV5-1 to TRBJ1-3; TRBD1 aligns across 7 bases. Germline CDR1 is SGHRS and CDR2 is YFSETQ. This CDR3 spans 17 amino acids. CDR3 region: CASSLGPVQGDGNTIYF. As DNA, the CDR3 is TGCGCCAGCAGTTTGGGCCCCGTCCAGGGGGACGGAAACACCATATATTTT.

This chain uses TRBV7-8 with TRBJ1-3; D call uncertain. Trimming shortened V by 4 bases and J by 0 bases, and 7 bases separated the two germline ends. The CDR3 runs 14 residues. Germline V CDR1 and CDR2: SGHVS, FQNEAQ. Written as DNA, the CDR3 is TGTGCCAGCAGCTCGGGCAGCTCTGGAAACACCATATATTTT. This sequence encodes CASSSGSSGNTIYF.

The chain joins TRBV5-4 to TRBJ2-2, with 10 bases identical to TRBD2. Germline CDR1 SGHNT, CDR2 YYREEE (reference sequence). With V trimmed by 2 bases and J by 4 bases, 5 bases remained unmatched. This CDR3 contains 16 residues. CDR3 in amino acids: CASSLPSGGITGELFF. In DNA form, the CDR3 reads TGTGCCAGCAGCTTACCTAGCGGGGGCATCACCGGGGAGCTGTTTTTT. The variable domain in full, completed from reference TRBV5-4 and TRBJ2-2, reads ETGVTQSPTHLIKTRGQQVTLRCSSQSGHNTVSWYQQALGQGPQFIFQYYREEENGRGNFPPRFSGLQFPNYSSELNVNALELDDSALYLCASSLPSGGITGELFFGEGSRLTVL.

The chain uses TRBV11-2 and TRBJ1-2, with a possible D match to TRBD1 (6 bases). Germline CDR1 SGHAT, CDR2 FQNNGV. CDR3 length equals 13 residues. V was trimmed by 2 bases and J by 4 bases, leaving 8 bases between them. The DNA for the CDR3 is TGTGCCAGCAGCTTATCGGACAGCTATGGCTACACCTTC. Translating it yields CASSLSDSYGYTF.

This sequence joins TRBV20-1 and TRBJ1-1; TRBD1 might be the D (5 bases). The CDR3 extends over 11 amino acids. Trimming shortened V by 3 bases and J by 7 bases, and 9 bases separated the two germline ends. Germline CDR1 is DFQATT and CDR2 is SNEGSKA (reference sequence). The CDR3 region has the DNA TGCAGTGCTAGGAGGGGTGGTGAAGCTTTCTTT. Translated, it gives CSARRGGEAFF.

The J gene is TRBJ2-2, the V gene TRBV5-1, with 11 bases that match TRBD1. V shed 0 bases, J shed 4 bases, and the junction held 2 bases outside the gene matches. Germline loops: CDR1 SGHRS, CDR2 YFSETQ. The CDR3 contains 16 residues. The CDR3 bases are TGCGCCAGCAGCTTGGAAGGGACAGGGGGCACCGGGGAGCTGTTTTTT. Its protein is CASSLEGTGGTGELFF.

In nucleotides, the CDR3 is TGCGCCAGCACCCAAGGGCAGGGGGCTACCTACGAGCAGTACTTC. It yields the protein CASTQGQGATYEQYF. V gene TRBV5-1 combines with J gene TRBJ2-7; 8 bases agree with TRBD1. The CDR3 is 15 residues long. The V gene end was trimmed by 6 bases and the J gene end by 2 bases; junction bases not matched to a gene: 10. Per the germline V gene, CDR1 is SGHRS and CDR2 is YFSETQ.

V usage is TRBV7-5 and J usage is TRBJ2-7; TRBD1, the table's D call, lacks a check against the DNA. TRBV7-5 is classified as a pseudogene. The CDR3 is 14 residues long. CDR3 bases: TGTGCCAGAAGCTTAGTTTACCCTCAGGGTAAGCAGTACTTC. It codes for CARSLVYPQGKQYF.

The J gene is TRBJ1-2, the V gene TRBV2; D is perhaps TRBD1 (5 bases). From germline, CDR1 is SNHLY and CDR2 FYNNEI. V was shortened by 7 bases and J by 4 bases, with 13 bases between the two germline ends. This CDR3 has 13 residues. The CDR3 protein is CASTRQRFYGYTF. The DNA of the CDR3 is TGTGCCAGCACCAGACAGAGATTCTATGGCTACACCTTC.

CDR3: CSVVGRTGNYGYTF. The CDR3 nucleotides are TGCAGCGTCGTCGGAAGGACAGGGAACTATGGCTACACCTTC. V usage is TRBV29-1 and J usage is TRBJ1-2; 8 nucleotides match TRBD1. CDR1 is SQVTM, CDR2 ANQGSEA, per germline. The trim removed 6 bases at V and 2 bases at J, leaving 8 bases unmatched. This CDR3 region has 14 residues.

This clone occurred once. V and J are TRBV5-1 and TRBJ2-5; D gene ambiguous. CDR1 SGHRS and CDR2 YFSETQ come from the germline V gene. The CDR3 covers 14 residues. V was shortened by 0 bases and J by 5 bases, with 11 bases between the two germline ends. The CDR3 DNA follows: TGCGCCAGCAGCTTGGCGGAAGTCGGCGAGACCCAGTACTTC. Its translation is CASSLAEVGETQYF.

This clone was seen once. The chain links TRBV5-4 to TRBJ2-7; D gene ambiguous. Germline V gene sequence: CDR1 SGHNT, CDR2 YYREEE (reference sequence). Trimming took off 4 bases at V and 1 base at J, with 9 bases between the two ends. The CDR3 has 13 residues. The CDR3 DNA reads TGTGCCAGCAGCCCGCCGTCTTCCTACGAGCAGTACTTC. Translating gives CASSPPSSYEQYF. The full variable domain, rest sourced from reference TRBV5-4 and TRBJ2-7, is ETGVTQSPTHLIKTRGQQVTLRCSSQSGHNTVSWYQQALGQGPQFIFQYYREEENGRGNFPPRFSGLQFPNYSSELNVNALELDDSALYLCASSPPSSYEQYFGPGTRLTVT.

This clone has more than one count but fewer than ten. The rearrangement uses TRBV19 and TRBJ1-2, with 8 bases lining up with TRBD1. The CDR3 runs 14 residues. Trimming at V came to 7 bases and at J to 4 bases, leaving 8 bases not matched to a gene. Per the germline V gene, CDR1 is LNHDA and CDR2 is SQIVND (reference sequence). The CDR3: CASIGTGIGYGYTF. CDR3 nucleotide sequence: TGTGCCAGTATAGGGACAGGCATTGGCTATGGCTACACCTTC.

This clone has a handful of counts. In DNA form, the CDR3 reads TGTGCCAGCAGCGCCACCGGGACAGGGGGCGACGAGCAGTACTTC. Translation: CASSATGTGGDEQYF. This chain links TRBV5-6 with TRBJ2-7, with TRBD1 matching 12 bases. V lost 4 bases, J lost 5 bases, and 7 bases stayed unmatched. The CDR3 runs to 15 residues. Germline values: CDR1 SGHDT, CDR2 YYEEEE.

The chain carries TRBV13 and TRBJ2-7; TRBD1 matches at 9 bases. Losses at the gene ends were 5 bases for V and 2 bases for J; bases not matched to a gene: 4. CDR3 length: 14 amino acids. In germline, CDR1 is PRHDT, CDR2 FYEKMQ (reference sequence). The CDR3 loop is CASSRGQGTYEQYF. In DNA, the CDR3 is TGTGCCAGCAGCCGTGGACAGGGGACCTACGAGCAGTACTTC.

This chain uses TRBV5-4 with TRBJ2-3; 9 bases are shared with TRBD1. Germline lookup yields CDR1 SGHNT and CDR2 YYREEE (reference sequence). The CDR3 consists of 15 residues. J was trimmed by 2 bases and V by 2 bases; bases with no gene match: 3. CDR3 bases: TGTGCCAGCAGCTTTGGGGACAGGGACACAGATACGCAGTATTTT. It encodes CASSFGDRDTDTQYF.

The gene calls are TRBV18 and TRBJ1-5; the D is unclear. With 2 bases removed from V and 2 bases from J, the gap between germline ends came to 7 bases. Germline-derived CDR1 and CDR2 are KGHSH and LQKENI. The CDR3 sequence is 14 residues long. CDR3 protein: CASSPTRGNQPQHF. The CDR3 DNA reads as TGTGCCAGCTCACCAACTAGGGGCAATCAGCCCCAGCATTTT.

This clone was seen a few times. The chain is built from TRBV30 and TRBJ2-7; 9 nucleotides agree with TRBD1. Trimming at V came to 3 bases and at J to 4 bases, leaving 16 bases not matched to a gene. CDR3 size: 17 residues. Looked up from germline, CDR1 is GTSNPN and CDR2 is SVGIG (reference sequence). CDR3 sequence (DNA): TGTGCCTGGAGAAAACCCGGGACAGGGCTGAGTTCGTACGAGCAGTACTTC. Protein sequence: CAWRKPGTGLSSYEQYF. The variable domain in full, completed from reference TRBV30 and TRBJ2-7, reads SQTIHQWPATLVQPVGSPLSLECTVEGTSNPNLYWYRQAAGRGLQLLFYSVGIGQISSEVPQNLSASRPQDRQFILSSKKLLLSDSGFYLCAWRKPGTGLSSYEQYFGPGTRLTVT.